Below, 32 T cell receptor beta chains from the same sample are listed, as sequenced in a study of cytomegalovirus exposure and HLA in healthy donors. The PCR was carried out with 60 Vbeta primers and 13 Jbeta primers. The repertoire was sequenced with immunoSEQ multiplex PCR; TCRdb's copy has only in-frame clones and lacks some. The table lists about 120,000 clones, approximately 80% of them singletons. The specimen sequenced was PBMCs. The receptors were sampled from a young man in good health and CMV-seronegative.

This chain uses TRBV9 with TRBJ2-1; D might be TRBD1 (5 bases). CDR3 length: 15 residues. Germline CDR1 reads SGDLS; CDR2 reads YYNGEE. V lost 2 bases, J lost 0 bases, and 9 bases lay in between. In DNA, the CDR3 is TGTGCCAGCAGCGTCGCAGGGATCTCCTACAATGAGCAGTTCTTC. Translating gives CASSVAGISYNEQFF.

The rearrangement links TRBV6-7 to TRBJ1-1; tentatively, D is TRBD1 (5 bases). TRBV6-7 is filed as an ORF, its function uncertain. V was clipped by 7 bases and J by 1 base, with 19 bases between them. The CDR3 extends over 16 amino acids. CDR3: CASILGGTLKNTEAFF. CDR3 coding DNA: TGTGCCAGCATTCTGGGAGGGACCCTTAAGAACACTGAAGCTTTCTTT.

V gene TRBV5-1 combines with J gene TRBJ1-5, with a tentative D call TRBD1 (5 bases). CDR1 is SGHRS and CDR2 is YFSETQ in the germline V gene. V lost 3 bases and J lost 4, with 8 bases in between. The CDR3 consists of 13 residues. This CDR3 reads CASSWEGNQPQHF. The CDR3 DNA reads TGCGCCAGCAGCTGGGAGGGGAATCAGCCCCAGCATTTT.

This clone appeared a few times. The genes are TRBV2 and TRBJ2-7; 8 nucleotides align to TRBD2. This CDR3 contains 13 residues. Germline-derived CDR1 and CDR2 are SNHLY and FYNNEI. The V segment lost 10 bases and the J segment 3 bases; nucleotides outside the gene matches: 8. For the CDR3, the DNA is TGTGCCACCCTCCGGGGGGGAAGCTACGAGCAGTACTTC. It translates to CATLRGGSYEQYF.

V gene TRBV5-5 combines with J gene TRBJ1-1; TRBD1 is a possible D gene (5 bases). The V end was cut by 3 bases, the J end by 6 bases, with 15 bases between. This CDR3 is 14 amino acids long. Germline CDR1 SGHKS, CDR2 YYEKEE (reference sequence). CDR3 protein: CASSSARGNAEAFF. The CDR3 DNA reads as TGTGCCAGCAGCTCCGCTAGGGGTAACGCTGAAGCTTTCTTT.

The rearrangement uses TRBV6-5 and TRBJ2-1, with D possibly TRBD2 on 5 matching bases. This CDR3 has 16 residues. The germline V and J ends were trimmed by 3 bases and 1 base, with 13 bases remaining between them. The germline CDR1 and CDR2 sequences are MNHEY and SVGAGI. The CDR3 is CASSYEGVLSYNEQFF. DNA of the CDR3: TGTGCCAGCAGTTATGAGGGCGTCCTTTCCTACAATGAGCAGTTCTTC.

The V call is TRBV14, the J call TRBJ2-3; 8 bases agree with TRBD1. Unmatched junction bases numbered 3, after V lost 5 bases and J lost 2 bases. Germline CDR1 and CDR2: SGHDN and FVKESK. The CDR3 extends over 14 amino acids. The CDR3, as DNA: TGTGCCAGCAGCAGACAGGGGTACACAGATACGCAGTATTTT. Its translation: CASSRQGYTDTQYF.

V and J are TRBV2 and TRBJ1-4; 7 nucleotides align to TRBD1. Losses at the gene ends were 7 bases for V and 5 bases for J; bases not matched to a gene: 7. CDR1 SNHLY and CDR2 FYNNEI come from the germline V gene. The length of the CDR3 is 14 residues. Here the CDR3 DNA reads TGTGCCAGCAACGGGGACAGAGTAAATGAAAAACTGTTTTTT. Protein: CASNGDRVNEKLFF.

This clone occurred once. The junction departs from germline at one end; a sequencing error may be responsible. V gene TRBV7-9 combines with J gene TRBJ1-1; D gene unclear. Germline V gene data show CDR1 as SEHNR and CDR2 as FQNEAQ (reference sequence). The CDR3 has 15 amino acids. The CDR3 region is CSSSTTTEANTEAFF. The CDR3 coding sequence is TGTTCCAGCAGCACTACCACCGAGGCGAACACTGAAGCTTTCTTT.

This chain joins TRBV27 and TRBJ1-2; 9 bases map to TRBD1. Germline values: CDR1 MNHEY, CDR2 SMNVEV (reference sequence). The CDR3 runs 15 residues. V trimming: 3 bases; J trimming: 4 bases; junction bases outside the gene matches: 6. CDR3 sequence reads: CASSLKGTGTYGYTF. Here the CDR3 DNA reads TGTGCCAGCAGTTTGAAGGGGACAGGGACCTATGGCTACACCTTC.

In its sample, this clone was seen a few times. The rearrangement uses TRBV7-9 and TRBJ1-2; D possibly corresponds to TRBD1 (5 bases). The CDR3 spans 16 residues. V lost 0 bases and J 3 bases, leaving 14 bases between the germline ends. In germline, CDR1 is SEHNR, CDR2 FQNEAQ (reference sequence). The CDR3 bases are TGTGCCAGCAGCTTAGCGATCGGAGGGACTTACTATGGCTACACCTTC. Its translation: CASSLAIGGTYYGYTF.

This clone has only one observation. The chain joins TRBV7-2 to TRBJ1-3, with D unclear. CDR3 length: 17 residues. Germline V gives CDR1 SGHTA, CDR2 FQGNSA. Trimming shortened V by 1 base and J by 0 bases, and 13 bases separated the two germline ends. The CDR3 DNA reads TGTGCCAGCAGCTTAGGGTTCAGACAAAGCTCTGGAAACACCATATATTTT. It specifies CASSLGFRQSSGNTIYF.

This clone was picked up one time. This chain links TRBV7-2 with TRBJ2-6, with 7 bases identical to TRBD1. The CDR3 totals 15 residues. The germline CDR1 and CDR2 sequences are SGHTA and FQGNSA. J lost 0 bases, V lost 5 bases, and 1 base had no gene match. The CDR3 sequence: CASSRDSSGANVLTF. The CDR3 coding sequence is TGTGCCAGCAGCCGGGACAGCTCTGGGGCCAACGTCCTGACTTTC. Full variable domain (outside the CDR3, taken from reference TRBV7-2 and TRBJ2-6): GAGVSQSPSNKVTEKGKDVELRCDPISGHTALYWYRQSLGQGLEFLIYFQGNSAPDKSGLPSDRFSAERTGGSVSTLTIQRTQQEDSAVYLCASSRDSSGANVLTFGAGSRLTVL.

This clone turned up a few times. This sequence joins TRBV18 and TRBJ2-5, with TRBD1 as a possible D gene (5 bases). V lost 6 bases to trimming and J lost 5 bases, with 16 bases between them. The CDR3 sequence is 14 residues long. Per the germline V gene, CDR1 is KGHSH and CDR2 is LQKENI. The CDR3 sequence: CASSQGGFGETQYF. Here the CDR3 DNA reads TGTGCCAGCTCCCAGGGTGGGTTTGGCGAGACCCAGTACTTC.

The chain couples TRBV6-6 to TRBJ1-1; 7 nucleotides line up with TRBD1. The CDR3 totals 14 residues. Germline CDR1 MNHNY, CDR2 SVGAGI (reference sequence). The V segment lost 7 bases and the J segment 3 bases; nucleotides outside the gene matches: 8. The CDR3 region has the DNA TGTGCCAGCATCTCGTCAGGGACAGACACTGAAGCTTTCTTT. Translated, it gives CASISSGTDTEAFF.

The chain combines TRBV4-1 with TRBJ2-1; 7 bases agree with TRBD1. The CDR3 is made up of 16 amino acids. Germline V gives CDR1 MGHRA, CDR2 YSYEKL. The V gene end was trimmed by 3 bases and the J gene end by 6 bases; junction bases not matched to a gene: 11. The DNA of the CDR3 is TGCGCCAGCAGCCACCTACAGGGGAAGGATATCAATGAGCAGTTCTTC. This translates into CASSHLQGKDINEQFF.

The chain combines TRBV19 with TRBJ2-7; 7 bases align to TRBD2. The CDR3 covers 14 residues. After removal of 4 bases from V and 3 bases from J, the junction contained 6 bases not matched to a gene. CDR1 is LNHDA and CDR2 is SQIVND in the germline V gene (reference sequence). CDR3 nucleotides: TGTGCCAGTAGTAGGCGGGGGATCTTCTACGAGCAGTACTTC. Residues: CASSRRGIFYEQYF.

The gene calls are TRBV29-1 and TRBJ2-1; D is undetermined. CDR3 length equals 12 residues. Germline V lookup: CDR1 SQVTM, CDR2 ANQGSEA. The V end lost 1 base, the J end lost 9 bases, and 10 bases lay between the germline ends. CDR3 DNA sequence: TGCAGCGTTGAAGTTCTAGGAGTTGAGCAGTTCTTC. This encodes CSVEVLGVEQFF.

The chain combines TRBV10-2 with TRBJ1-5; 8 bases agree with TRBD1. Germline V gives CDR1 WSHSY, CDR2 SAAADI. The length of the CDR3 is 14 residues. The J segment lost 0 bases and the V segment lost 6 bases, leaving 1 base of the junction unmatched. The CDR3: CASRTGASNQPQHF. In nucleotides, the CDR3 is TGCGCCAGCAGGACAGGGGCTAGCAATCAGCCCCAGCATTTT.

The V gene is TRBV5-4, the J gene TRBJ1-1; D might be TRBD1 (6 bases). The length of the CDR3 is 15 residues. Germline V gene lookup returns CDR1 SGHNT and CDR2 YYREEE (reference sequence). Trimming removed 4 bases from V and 0 bases from J, with 13 bases in between. Here the CDR3 reads CASSRRTGMNTEAFF. Here the CDR3 DNA reads TGTGCCAGCAGCCGTCGTACAGGGATGAACACTGAAGCTTTCTTT. Full variable domain (missing parts from reference TRBV5-4 and TRBJ1-1): ETGVTQSPTHLIKTRGQQVTLRCSSQSGHNTVSWYQQALGQGPQFIFQYYREEENGRGNFPPRFSGLQFPNYSSELNVNALELDDSALYLCASSRRTGMNTEAFFGQGTRLTVV.

The chain employs TRBV18 and TRBJ2-1; 13 nucleotides line up with TRBD2. V dropped 5 bases and J dropped 7; count of bases not matched to a gene: 8. Germline loops: CDR1 KGHSH, CDR2 LQKENI. The CDR3 totals 16 residues. The CDR3 here is CASSERTSGGLNEQFF. CDR3 DNA: TGTGCCAGCTCAGAGAGGACTAGCGGGGGTCTGAATGAGCAGTTCTTC.

This chain connects TRBV4-1 to TRBJ2-2; 8 bases agree with TRBD2. The CDR3 totals 17 residues. Germline lookup yields CDR1 MGHRA and CDR2 YSYEKL. The junction had 10 bases not matched to a gene; V was cut back by 5 bases and J by 2 bases. The CDR3 DNA reads TGCGCCAGCAGCTCGCCGGGCGGGGGGCCTAACACCGGGGAGCTGTTTTTT. Translated, it gives CASSSPGGGPNTGELFF.

The chain combines TRBV10-3 with TRBJ1-1, with 9 bases lining up with TRBD1. CDR3 size: 14 residues. V was clipped by 3 bases and J by 6 bases; unmatched bases: 5. Germline V gene data show CDR1 as ENHRY and CDR2 as SYGVKD. CDR3 in DNA: TGTGCCATCAGTGACCGGGACAGGGCCGCTGAAGCTTTCTTT. It translates to CAISDRDRAAEAFF.

This clone occurred a few times. The V call is TRBV7-6, the J call TRBJ2-3, with TRBD2 matching 9 bases. V lost 1 base, J lost 2 bases, and 4 bases stayed unmatched. Looked up from germline, CDR1 is SGHVS and CDR2 is FNYEAQ. This CDR3 is 16 amino acids long. This CDR3 reads CASSLGSGGHTDTQYF. In nucleotides, the CDR3 is TGTGCCAGCAGCTTAGGAAGCGGGGGGCACACAGATACGCAGTATTTT.

The chain uses TRBV10-1 and TRBJ2-7; 8 nucleotides line up with TRBD2. The CDR3 has 21 amino acids. The V and J ends lost 4 bases and 3 bases, in that order; junction bases with no gene match: 26. The germline CDR1 and CDR2 sequences are WNHNN and SYGVQD (reference sequence). The CDR3 loop is CASSVIAGGILIPMSHYEQYF. DNA for the CDR3: TGCGCCAGCAGTGTTATTGCGGGGGGCATCCTTATTCCTATGTCCCACTACGAGCAGTACTTC.

The chain couples TRBV5-6 to TRBJ2-6; possible D gene TRBD1, 6 bases. This CDR3 contains 17 residues. The ends were cut back, 1 base at V and 0 bases at J, with 11 bases in the middle. The V gene's germline CDR1 is SGHDT and CDR2 YYEEEE. CDR3 sequence reads: CASSLRGQFSGANVLTF. DNA for the CDR3: TGTGCCAGCAGCTTGCGAGGACAGTTCTCTGGGGCCAACGTCCTGACTTTC.

The sample holds a few counts of this clone. The chain combines TRBV6-5 with TRBJ1-6; no definite D call. The CDR3 is 13 amino acids. From germline, CDR1 is MNHEY and CDR2 SVGAGI. The V end was cut by 0 bases, the J end by 7 bases, with 4 bases between. The CDR3 reads CASSYSRNSPLHF. The CDR3 coding sequence is TGTGCCAGCAGTTACTCCAGAAATTCACCCCTCCACTTT.

The chain recombines TRBV5-6 with TRBJ2-1, with 11 bases that match TRBD1. CDR1 is SGHDT, CDR2 YYEEEE, per germline. The CDR3 has 15 amino acids. V gave up 2 bases and J gave up 8 bases; unmatched junction bases: 6. The chain's CDR3 is CASSLIGTGGYEQFF. CDR3 sequence (DNA): TGTGCCAGCAGCTTAATCGGGACAGGGGGTTATGAGCAGTTCTTC.

V and J are TRBV6-1 and TRBJ1-1; tentative D call: TRBD1 (6 bases). Germline loops: CDR1 MNHNS, CDR2 SASEGT. The CDR3 runs to 17 residues. V was trimmed by 4 bases and J by 1 base, leaving 19 bases between them. The CDR3 DNA is TGTGCCAGCAGTGCCAGGGGATCCCACATGGAGAACACTGAAGCTTTCTTT. This encodes CASSARGSHMENTEAFF.

This chain uses TRBV11-1 with TRBJ2-3; D gene uncertain. The CDR3 is 12 amino acids. Germline lookup yields CDR1 SGHAT and CDR2 FQDESV (reference sequence). Trimming pared 0 bases from V and 7 bases from J, leaving 5 bases between. Here the CDR3 DNA reads TGTGCCAGCAGCTTAGCGGAGAATACGCAGTATTTT. Protein sequence: CASSLAENTQYF. Full variable domain (remainder filled in from reference TRBV11-1 and TRBJ2-3): EAEVAQSPRYKITEKSQAVAFWCDPISGHATLYWYRQILGQGPELLVQFQDESVVDDSQLPKDRFSAERLKGVDSTLKIQPAELGDSAMYLCASSLAENTQYFGPGTRLTVL.

The chain has TRBV9 and TRBJ1-2; 9 nucleotides line up with TRBD1. V lost 4 bases and J lost 6; bases outside the gene matches: 10. Germline V gene sequence: CDR1 SGDLS, CDR2 YYNGEE. The CDR3 length is 15 residues. The CDR3 DNA follows: TGTGCCAGCAGCCCACAACAGGGGGCCTACGATGGCTACACCTTC. This translates into CASSPQQGAYDGYTF. Using reference TRBV9 and TRBJ1-2 for the parts outside the CDR3, the full variable domain is DSGVTQTPKHLITATGQRVTLRCSPRSGDLSVYWYQQSLDQGLQFLIQYYNGEERAKGNILERFSAQQFPDLHSELNLSSLELGDSALYFCASSPQQGAYDGYTFGSGTRLTVV.

This clone came up a few times. CDR3 DNA sequence: TGTGCCAGCAGCGTAGCCATTTCAGCGAACACCGGGGAGCTGTTTTTT. Amino acid sequence: CASSVAISANTGELFF. This rearrangement joins TRBV9 to TRBJ2-2; D unresolved. V lost 0 bases and J lost 0, with 9 bases in between. The CDR3 extends over 16 amino acids. Germline V lookup: CDR1 SGDLS, CDR2 YYNGEE. The full variable domain, in which reference TRBV9 and TRBJ2-2 provide the parts outside the CDR3, is DSGVTQTPKHLITATGQRVTLRCSPRSGDLSVYWYQQSLDQGLQFLIQYYNGEERAKGNILERFSAQQFPDLHSELNLSSLELGDSALYFCASSVAISANTGELFFGEGSRLTVL.